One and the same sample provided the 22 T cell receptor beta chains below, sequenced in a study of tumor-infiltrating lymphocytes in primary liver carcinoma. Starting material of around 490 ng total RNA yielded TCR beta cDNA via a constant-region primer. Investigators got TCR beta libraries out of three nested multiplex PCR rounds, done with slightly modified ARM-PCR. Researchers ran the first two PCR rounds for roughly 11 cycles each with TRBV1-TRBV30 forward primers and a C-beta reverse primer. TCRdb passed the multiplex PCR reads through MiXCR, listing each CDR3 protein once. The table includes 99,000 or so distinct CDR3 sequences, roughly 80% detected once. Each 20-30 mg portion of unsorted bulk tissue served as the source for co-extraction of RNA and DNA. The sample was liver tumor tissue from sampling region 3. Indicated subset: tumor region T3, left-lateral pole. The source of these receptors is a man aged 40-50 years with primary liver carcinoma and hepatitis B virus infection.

CDR3 in amino acids: CASSSAPGHDSYEQYF. The CDR3 nucleotides are TGTGCCAGCAGCTCTGCTCCGGGACACGATTCCTACGAGCAGTACTTC. V is TRBV11-1 and J is TRBJ2-7; a weak D match, TRBD1 (6 bases). The CDR3 is 16 amino acids. The V gene lost 4 bases and the J gene lost 1 base, with 17 bases spanning the gap. Germline values: CDR1 SGHAT, CDR2 FQDESV (reference sequence).

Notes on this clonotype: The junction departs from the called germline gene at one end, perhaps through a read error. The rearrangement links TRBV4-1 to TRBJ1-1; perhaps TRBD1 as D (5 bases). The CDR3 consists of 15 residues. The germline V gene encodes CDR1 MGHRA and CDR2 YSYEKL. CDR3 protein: CAGSLSWGRGTEAFF. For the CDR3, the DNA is TGCGCCGGCAGCCTTTCTTGGGGGAGAGGCACTGAAGCTTTCTTT.

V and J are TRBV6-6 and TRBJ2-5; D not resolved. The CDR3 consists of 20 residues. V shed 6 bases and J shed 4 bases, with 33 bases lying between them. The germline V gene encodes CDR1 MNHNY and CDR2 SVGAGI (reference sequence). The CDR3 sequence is CASSQWGLLTSGMTVETQYF. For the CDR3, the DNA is TGTGCCAGCAGCCAATGGGGTTTACTGACAAGTGGGATGACCGTAGAGACCCAGTACTTC.

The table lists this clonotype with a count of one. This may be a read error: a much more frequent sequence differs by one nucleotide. CDR3 in DNA: TGTGCCAGCAGCCTTGGGGGCGGTGTAGATACGCAGTATTTT. It is translated as CASSLGGGVDTQYF. The chain couples TRBV7-8 to TRBJ2-3; tentatively, D is TRBD1 (6 bases). The V end lost 5 bases, the J end lost 5 bases, and 14 bases lay between the germline ends. The CDR3 length is 14 residues. CDR1 is SGHVS, CDR2 FQNEAQ, per germline.

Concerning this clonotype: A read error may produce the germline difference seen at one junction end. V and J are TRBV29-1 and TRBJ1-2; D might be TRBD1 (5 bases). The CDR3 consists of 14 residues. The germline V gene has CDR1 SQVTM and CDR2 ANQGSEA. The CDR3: CSDDAEEGVDGYTF. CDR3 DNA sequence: TGCAGCGATGACGCGGAAGAAGGGGTGGATGGTTACACCTTC.

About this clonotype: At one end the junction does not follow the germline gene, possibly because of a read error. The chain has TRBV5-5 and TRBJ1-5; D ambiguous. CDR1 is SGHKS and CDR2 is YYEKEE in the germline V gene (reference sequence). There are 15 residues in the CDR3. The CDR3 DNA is TGTGCCAGCAGCTTGACCGTGGATAGCTATCAGCCCCAGCATTTT. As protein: CASSLTVDSYQPQHF.

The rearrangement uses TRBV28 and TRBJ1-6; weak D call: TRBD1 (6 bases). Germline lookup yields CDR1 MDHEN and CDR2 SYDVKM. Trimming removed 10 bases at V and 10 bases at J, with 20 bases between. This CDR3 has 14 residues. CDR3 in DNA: TGTGCCATCAGCTCCACAGGGCATCACTCACCCCTCCACTTT. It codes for CAISSTGHHSPLHF.

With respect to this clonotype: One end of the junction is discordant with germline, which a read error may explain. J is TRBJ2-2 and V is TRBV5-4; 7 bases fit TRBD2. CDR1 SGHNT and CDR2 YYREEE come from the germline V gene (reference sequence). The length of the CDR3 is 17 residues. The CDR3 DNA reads TGTGCCAGCAGCTTGGGTGGTAGCGGGTCCGTCACCGGGGAGCTGGTTTTT. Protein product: CASSLGGSGSVTGELVF.

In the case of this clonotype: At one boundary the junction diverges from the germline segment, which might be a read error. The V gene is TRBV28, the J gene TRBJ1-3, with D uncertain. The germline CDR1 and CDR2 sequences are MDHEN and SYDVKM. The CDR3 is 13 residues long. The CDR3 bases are TGTGCAAGCAGTCTTTCAAGGAAAGACACCATATATTTT. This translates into CASSLSRKDTIYF. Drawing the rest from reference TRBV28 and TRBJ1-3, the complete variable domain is DVKVTQSSRYLVKRTGEKVFLECVQDMDHENMFWYRQDPGLGLRLIYFSYDVKMKEKGDIPEGYSVSREKKERFSLILESASTNQTSMYLCASSLSRKDTIYFGEGSWLTVV.

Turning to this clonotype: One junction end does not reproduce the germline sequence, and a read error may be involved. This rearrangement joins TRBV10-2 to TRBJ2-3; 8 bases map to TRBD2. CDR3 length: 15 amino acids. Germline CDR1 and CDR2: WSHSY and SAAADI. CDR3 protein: CASSEAGGPTDTHYF. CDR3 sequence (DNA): TGCGCCAGTAGTGAGGCGGGGGGACCCACAGATACGCATTATTTT.

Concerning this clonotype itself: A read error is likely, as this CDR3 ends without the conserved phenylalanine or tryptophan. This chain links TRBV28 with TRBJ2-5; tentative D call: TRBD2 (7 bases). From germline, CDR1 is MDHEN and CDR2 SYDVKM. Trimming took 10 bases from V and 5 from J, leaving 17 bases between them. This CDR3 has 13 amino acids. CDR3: CAIEGGTRETQYL. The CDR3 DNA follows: TGTGCCATTGAGGGGGGGACCCGGGAGACCCAGTACCTC.

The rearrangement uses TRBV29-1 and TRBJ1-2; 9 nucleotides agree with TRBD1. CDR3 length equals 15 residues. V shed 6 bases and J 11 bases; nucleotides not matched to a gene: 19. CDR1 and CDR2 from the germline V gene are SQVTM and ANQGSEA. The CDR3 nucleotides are TGCAGCGTGGCCCCCCATCTACAGGGGGCTTTTGGTTACACCTTC. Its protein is CSVAPHLQGAFGYTF.

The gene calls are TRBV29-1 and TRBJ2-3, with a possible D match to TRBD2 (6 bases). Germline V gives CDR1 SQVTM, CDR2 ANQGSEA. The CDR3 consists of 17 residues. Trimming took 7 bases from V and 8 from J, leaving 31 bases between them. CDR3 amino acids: CSAPTAGSEGLSATQYF. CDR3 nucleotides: TGCAGCGCCCCGACTGCGGGATCCGAAGGGTTGTCGGCTACGCAGTATTTT.

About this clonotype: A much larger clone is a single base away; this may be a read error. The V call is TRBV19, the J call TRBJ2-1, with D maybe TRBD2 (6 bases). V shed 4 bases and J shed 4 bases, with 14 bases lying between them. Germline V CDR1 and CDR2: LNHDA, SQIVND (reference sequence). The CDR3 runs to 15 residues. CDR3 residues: CASSTAIAAYNEQFF. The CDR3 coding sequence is TGTGCCAGTAGTACCGCAATAGCGGCTTACAATGAGCAGTTCTTC.

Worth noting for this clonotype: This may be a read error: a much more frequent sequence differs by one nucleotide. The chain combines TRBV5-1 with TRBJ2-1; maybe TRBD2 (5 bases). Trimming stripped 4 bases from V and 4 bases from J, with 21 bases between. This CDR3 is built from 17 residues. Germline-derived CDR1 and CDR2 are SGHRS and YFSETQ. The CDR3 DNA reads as TGCGCCAGCAGCCCCCACCGTATAGCGAGACTATACAATGAGCAGTTCTTC. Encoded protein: CASSPHRIARLYNEQFF.

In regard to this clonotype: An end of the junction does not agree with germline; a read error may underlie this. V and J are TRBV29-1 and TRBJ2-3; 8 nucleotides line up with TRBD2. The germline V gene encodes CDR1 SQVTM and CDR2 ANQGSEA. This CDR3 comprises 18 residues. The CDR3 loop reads CSLEGGGLSGRTPDRQYF. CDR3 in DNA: TGCAGCCTTGAAGGAGGCGGTCTAAGCGGGAGAACTCCCGATAGGCAGTATTTT.

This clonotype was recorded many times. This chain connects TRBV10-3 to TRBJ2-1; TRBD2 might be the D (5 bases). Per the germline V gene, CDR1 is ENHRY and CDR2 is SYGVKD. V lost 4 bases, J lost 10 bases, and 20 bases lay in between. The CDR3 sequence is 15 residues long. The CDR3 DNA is TGTGCCATCAGTGTTGGGGAGCCCATCCAATGGGAGCAGTTCTTC. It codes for CAISVGEPIQWEQFF.

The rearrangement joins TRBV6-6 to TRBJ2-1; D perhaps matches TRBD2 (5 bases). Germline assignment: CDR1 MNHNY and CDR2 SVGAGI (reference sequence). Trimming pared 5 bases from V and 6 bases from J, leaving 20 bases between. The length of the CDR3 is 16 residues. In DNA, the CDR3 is TGTGCCAGCAGTCCGACCGCAGCAGGAGGCGGCAATGAGCAGTTCTTC. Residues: CASSPTAAGGGNEQFF.

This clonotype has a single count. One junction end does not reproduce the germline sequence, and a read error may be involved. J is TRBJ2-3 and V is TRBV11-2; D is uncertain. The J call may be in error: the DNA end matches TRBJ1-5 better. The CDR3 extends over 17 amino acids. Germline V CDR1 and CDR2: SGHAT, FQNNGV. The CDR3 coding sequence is TGTACCAGCACCATCCGGAGGCTAAAGGAGAGCACAGATACGCAGCATTTT. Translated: CTSTIRRLKESTDTQHF.

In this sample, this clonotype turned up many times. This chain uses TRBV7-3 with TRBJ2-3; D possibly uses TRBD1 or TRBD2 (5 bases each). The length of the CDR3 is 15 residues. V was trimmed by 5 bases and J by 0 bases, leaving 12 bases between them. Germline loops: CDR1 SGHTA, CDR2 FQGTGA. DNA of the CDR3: TGTGCCAGCAGCCTCGGGGCTTTTAGCACAGATACGCAGTATTTT. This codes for CASSLGAFSTDTQYF.

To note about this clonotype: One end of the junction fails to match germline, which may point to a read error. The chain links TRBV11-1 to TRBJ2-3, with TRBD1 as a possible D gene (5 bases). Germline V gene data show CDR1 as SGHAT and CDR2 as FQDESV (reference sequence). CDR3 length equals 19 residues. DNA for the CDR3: TGTGCCAGCAGCTTTAGGGGAAGCTCTGTTGGAGCCCGCACAGGTACGCAGTATTTT. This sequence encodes CASSFRGSSVGARTGTQYF.

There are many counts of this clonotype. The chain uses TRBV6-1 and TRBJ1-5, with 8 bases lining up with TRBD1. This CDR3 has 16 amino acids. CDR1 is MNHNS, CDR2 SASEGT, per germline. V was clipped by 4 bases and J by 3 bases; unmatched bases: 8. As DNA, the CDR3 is TGTGCCAGCAGTGGAAGACAGGGGTTGACCAATCAGCCCCAGCATTTT. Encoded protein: CASSGRQGLTNQPQHF.